This T cell receptor (beta chain) was sequenced during a study of OX40 agonist ivuxolimab in advanced cancers. Study information: The mean age was roughly 60 years, ranging from about 20 to 90, with 80% to 85% of participants male.

Assay used: immunoSEQ multiplex PCR; TCRdb lists only in-frame clones, some missing. The top ten clones hold about 2.3% of a sample with about 72,000 clones, less than 90% of them seen once. This clone was seen only a few times. Its matching antigen is unknown. This CDR3 region has 16 residues. The V gene's germline CDR1 is SGHKS and CDR2 YYEKEE (reference sequence). V lost 4 bases to trimming and J lost 6 bases; unmatched junction nucleotides: 14. The study, taken as a whole, reports: Some of the nonresponding patients also showed low levels of normalized T-cell clonal expansion. Those patients achieving a partial response at 0.1-3.0 mg/kg showed among the lowest clonal expansion. Dosing at 0.1 to 3.0 mg/kg was accompanied by clonal expansion of CD4+ and CD8+ blood T cells by week 6.

V usage is TRBV5-5 and J usage is TRBJ2-7, with 9 bases matching TRBD1. The sample here was CD4+ or CD8+ T cells sorted from blood, taken in a trial of the OX40 agonist ivuxolimab. The TCR sequence derives from an adult with an advanced solid tumor such as melanoma, head and neck, liver or kidney cancer. The CDR3 DNA sequence: TGTGCCAGCAGCGAGGTAGTAAGGACAGGGGCGTCCGAGCAGTACTTC. Protein: CASSEVVRTGASEQYF. Together with reference TRBV5-5 and TRBJ2-7, the CDR3 gives the full variable domain: DAGVTQSPTHLIKTRGQQVTLRCSPISGHKSVSWYQQVLGQGPQFIFQYYEKEERGRGNFPDRFSARQFPNYSSELNVNALLLGDSALYLCASSEVVRTGASEQYFGPGTRLTVT.